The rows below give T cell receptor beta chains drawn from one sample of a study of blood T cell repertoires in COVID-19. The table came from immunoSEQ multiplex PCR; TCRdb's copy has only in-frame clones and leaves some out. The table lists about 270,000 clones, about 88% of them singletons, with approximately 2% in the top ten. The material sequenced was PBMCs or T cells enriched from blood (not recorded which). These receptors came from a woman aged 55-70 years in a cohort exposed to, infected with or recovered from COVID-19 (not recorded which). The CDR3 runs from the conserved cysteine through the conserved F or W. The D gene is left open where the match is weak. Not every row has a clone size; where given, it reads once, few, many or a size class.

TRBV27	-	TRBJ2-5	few	CASSFSGGGETQYF	TGTGCCAGCAGTTTTAGTGGGGGCGGGGAGACCCAGTACTTC
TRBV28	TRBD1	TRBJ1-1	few	CASNTPGQNQAFF	TGTGCCAGCAACACGCCGGGACAGAATCAGGCTTTCTTT
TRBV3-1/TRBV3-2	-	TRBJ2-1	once	CASTFHRQATYNEQFF	TGTGCCAGCACCTTCCACAGGCAGGCTACCTACAATGAGCAGTTCTTC
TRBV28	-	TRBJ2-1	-	CASSFNYNEQFF	TGTGCCAGCAGTTTTAACTACAATGAGCAGTTCTTC
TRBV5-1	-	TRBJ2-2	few	CASSIQGNTGELFF	TGCGCCAGCAGCATACAGGGGAACACCGGGGAGCTGTTTTTT
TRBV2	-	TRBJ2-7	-	CASSDPSGLPYEQYF	TGTGCCAGCAGTGATCCCTCGGGACTTCCCTACGAGCAGTACTTC
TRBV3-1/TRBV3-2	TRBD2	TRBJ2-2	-	CAAQRAGDTGELFF	TGTGCCGCCCAGAGGGCGGGAGACACCGGGGAGCTGTTTTTT
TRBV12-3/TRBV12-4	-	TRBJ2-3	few	CASSPPARDTQYF	TGTGCCAGCAGTCCTCCAGCGAGAGATACGCAGTATTTT
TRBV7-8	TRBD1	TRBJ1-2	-	CASSLVVEDRGNYGYTF	TGTGCCAGCAGCTTAGTAGTAGAGGACAGGGGGAACTATGGCTACACCTTC
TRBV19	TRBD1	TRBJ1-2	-	CASNGQGNYGYTF	TGTGCCAGTAATGGACAGGGAAACTATGGCTACACCTTC
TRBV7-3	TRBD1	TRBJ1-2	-	CATVTGGPYGYTF	TGTGCCACCGTAACAGGGGGCCCATATGGCTACACCTTC
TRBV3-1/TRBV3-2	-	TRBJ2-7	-	CASSQGPSWDEQYF	TGTGCCAGCAGCCAAGGGCCTAGCTGGGACGAGCAGTACTTC
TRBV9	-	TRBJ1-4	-	CASSVSTLNEKLFF	TGTGCCAGCAGCGTATCTACCCTTAATGAAAAACTGTTTTTT
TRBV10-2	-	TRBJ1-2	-	CASSDDRYLVGYTF	TGCGCCAGCAGTGACGACAGATACCTCGTCGGCTACACCTTC
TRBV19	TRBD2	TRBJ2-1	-	CASSSGLADSYNEQFF	TGTGCCAGTAGTTCGGGACTAGCGGACTCCTACAATGAGCAGTTCTTC
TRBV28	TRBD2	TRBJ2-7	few	CASSGTSGRVNEQYF	TGTGCCAGCAGTGGAACTAGCGGGAGGGTGAACGAGCAGTACTTC
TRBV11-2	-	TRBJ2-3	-	CASSATSAGNTQYF	TGTGCCAGCAGCGCAACGTCGGCGGGAAACACGCAGTATTTT
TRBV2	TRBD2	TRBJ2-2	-	CASRGGTANTGELFF	TGTGCCAGCAGGGGGGGGACGGCGAACACCGGGGAGCTGTTTTTT
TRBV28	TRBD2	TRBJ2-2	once	CASSLSTSGGVTGELFF	TGTGCCAGCAGTTTATCCACTAGCGGAGGGGTCACCGGGGAGCTGTTTTTT
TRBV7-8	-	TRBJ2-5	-	CASSLVAGGELGKETQYF	TGTGCCAGCAGCCTCGTAGCCGGCGGGGAGCTAGGAAAAGAGACCCAGTACTTC
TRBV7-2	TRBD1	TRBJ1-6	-	CASSSGSPDRDYNSPLHF	TGTGCCAGCAGCTCTGGAAGTCCGGACAGGGACTATAATTCACCCCTCCACTTT
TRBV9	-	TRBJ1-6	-	CASTPEIGGSTSPLHF	TGTGCCAGCACCCCCGAAATCGGGGGGTCTACGTCACCCCTCCACTTT
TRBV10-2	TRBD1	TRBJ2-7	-	CASSEGKGGDEQYF	TGCGCCAGCAGTGAAGGAAAAGGGGGCGACGAGCAGTACTTC
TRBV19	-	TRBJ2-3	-	CASSIEQTLGTDTQYF	TGTGCCAGTAGTATAGAACAGACGCTCGGCACAGATACGCAGTATTTT
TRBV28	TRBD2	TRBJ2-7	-	CASSFGRYPGLAGGPGVYEQYF	TGTGCCAGCAGTTTTGGAAGGTATCCGGGACTAGCGGGAGGGCCAGGGGTCTACGAGCAGTACTTC
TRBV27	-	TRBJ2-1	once	CASSALESPYNEQFF	TGTGCCAGCAGTGCCCTAGAATCTCCCTACAATGAGCAGTTCTTC
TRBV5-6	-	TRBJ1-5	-	CASSYRDQPQHF	TGTGCCAGCAGCTACCGAGATCAGCCCCAGCATTTT
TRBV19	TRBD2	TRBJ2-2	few	CASSISGTSGNTGELFF	TGTGCCAGTAGTATATCCGGGACTAGCGGGAACACCGGGGAGCTGTTTTTT
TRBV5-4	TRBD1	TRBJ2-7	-	CASSTRTGTSEQYF	TGTGCCAGCAGCACCAGGACAGGAACATCCGAGCAGTACTTC
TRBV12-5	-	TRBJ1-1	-	CASGLSGENTEAFF	TGTGCTAGTGGTTTGTCCGGAGAGAACACTGAAGCTTTCTTT
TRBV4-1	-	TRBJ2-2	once	CASSQEAANTGELFF	TGCGCCAGCAGCCAAGAAGCGGCGAACACCGGGGAGCTGTTTTTT
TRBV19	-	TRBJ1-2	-	CASSLAGHYGYTF	TGTGCCAGTAGTCTAGCAGGGCATTATGGCTACACCTTC
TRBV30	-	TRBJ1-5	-	CAWSGGAYSNQPQHF	TGTGCCTGGAGTGGTGGTGCCTATAGCAATCAGCCCCAGCATTTT
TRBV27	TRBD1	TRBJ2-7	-	CASSLLGGQGIGRVFEQYF	TGTGCCAGCAGTTTATTGGGGGGACAGGGGATTGGGCGCGTCTTCGAGCAGTACTTC
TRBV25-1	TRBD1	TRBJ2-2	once	CASSEQGVIGELFF	TGTGCCAGCAGTGAGCAGGGGGTAATCGGGGAGCTGTTTTTT
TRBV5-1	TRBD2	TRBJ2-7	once	CASSLDAGAPYEQYF	TGCGCCAGCAGCTTGGATGCGGGAGCCCCCTACGAGCAGTACTTC
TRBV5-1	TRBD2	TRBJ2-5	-	CASSPRLALQETQYF	TGCGCCAGCAGCCCGAGACTAGCGCTTCAAGAGACCCAGTACTTC